This T cell receptor beta chain was documented in a study of T cell changes during pregnancy in multiple sclerosis. Deletions cut 6 bases from V and 2 bases from J, with 10 bases between. The CDR3 runs 13 residues. The germline gives CDR1 SEHNR, CDR2 FQNEAQ (reference sequence). TCRdb's copy holds only in-frame clones and misses some; the assay was immunoSEQ multiplex PCR. There are under 35,000 clones in the sample; approximately 81% occur only once, and under 9.5% lies in the top ten. The rearrangement links TRBV7-9 to TRBJ2-5; a weak D match, TRBD2 (6 bases). Sequences were derived from CD8+ T cells from peripheral blood mononuclear cells, sampled after pregnancy. The sequence came from a female donor with multiple sclerosis, enrolled in a pregnancy study. CDR3 sequence (DNA): TGTGCCAGCAGGCCAAGCGGGCAAGAGACCCAGTACTTC. This sequence encodes CASRPSGQETQYF.